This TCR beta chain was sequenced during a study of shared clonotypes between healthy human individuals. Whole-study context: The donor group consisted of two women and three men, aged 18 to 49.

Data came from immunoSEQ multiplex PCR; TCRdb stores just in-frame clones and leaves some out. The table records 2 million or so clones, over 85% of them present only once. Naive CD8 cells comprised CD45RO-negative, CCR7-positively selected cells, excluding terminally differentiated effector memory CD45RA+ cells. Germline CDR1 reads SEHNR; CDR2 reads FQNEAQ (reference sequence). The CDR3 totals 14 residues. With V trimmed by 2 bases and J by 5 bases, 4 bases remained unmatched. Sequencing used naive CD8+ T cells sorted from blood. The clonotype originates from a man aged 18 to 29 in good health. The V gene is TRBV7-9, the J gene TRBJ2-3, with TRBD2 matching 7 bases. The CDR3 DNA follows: TGTGCCAGCAGCTTACCCCTAGCGGAAGATACGCAGTATTTT. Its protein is CASSLPLAEDTQYF.